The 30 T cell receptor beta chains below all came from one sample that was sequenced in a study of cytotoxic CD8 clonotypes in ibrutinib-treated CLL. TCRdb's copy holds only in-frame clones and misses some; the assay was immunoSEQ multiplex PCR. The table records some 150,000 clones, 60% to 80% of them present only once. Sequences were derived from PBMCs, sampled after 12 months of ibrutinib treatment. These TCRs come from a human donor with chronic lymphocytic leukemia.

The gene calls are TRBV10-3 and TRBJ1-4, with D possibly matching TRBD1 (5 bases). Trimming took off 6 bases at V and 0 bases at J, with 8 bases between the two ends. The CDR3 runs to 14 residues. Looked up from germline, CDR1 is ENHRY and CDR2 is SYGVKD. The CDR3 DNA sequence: TGTGCCATCAGCTCAGGGTCAACTAATGAAAAACTGTTTTTT. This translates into CAISSGSTNEKLFF.

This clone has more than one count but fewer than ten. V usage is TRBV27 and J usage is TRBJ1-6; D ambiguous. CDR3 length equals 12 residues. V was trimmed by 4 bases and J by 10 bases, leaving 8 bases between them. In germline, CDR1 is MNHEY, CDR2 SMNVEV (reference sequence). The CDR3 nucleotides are TGTGCCAGCAGTTCGAACTTATCACCCCTCCACTTT. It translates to CASSSNLSPLHF.

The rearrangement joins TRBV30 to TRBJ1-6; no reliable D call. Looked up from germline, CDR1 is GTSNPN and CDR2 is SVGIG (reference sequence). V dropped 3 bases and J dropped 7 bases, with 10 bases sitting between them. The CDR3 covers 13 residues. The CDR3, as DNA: TGTGCCTGGAGGGACCCTGGGAATTCACCCCTCCACTTT. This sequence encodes CAWRDPGNSPLHF.

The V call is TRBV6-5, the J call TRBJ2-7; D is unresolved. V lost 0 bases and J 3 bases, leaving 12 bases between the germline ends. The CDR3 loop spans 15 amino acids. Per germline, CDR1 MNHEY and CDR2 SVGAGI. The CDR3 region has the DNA TGTGCCAGCAGTTACTCGCTCGCGGCCAACTACGAGCAGTACTTC. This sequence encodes CASSYSLAANYEQYF.

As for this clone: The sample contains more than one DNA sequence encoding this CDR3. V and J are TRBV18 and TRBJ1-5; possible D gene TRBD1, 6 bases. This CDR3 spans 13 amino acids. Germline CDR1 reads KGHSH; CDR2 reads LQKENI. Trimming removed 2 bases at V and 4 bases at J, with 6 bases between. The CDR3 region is CASSPDRNQPQHF. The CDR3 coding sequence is TGTGCCAGCTCACCAGACAGGAATCAGCCCCAGCATTTT.

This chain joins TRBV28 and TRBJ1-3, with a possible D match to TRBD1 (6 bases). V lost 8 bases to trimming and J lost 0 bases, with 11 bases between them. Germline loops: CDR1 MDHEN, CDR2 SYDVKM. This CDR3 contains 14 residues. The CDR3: CASQEGGSGNTIYF. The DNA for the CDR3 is TGTGCCAGCCAAGAGGGGGGCTCTGGAAACACCATATATTTT.

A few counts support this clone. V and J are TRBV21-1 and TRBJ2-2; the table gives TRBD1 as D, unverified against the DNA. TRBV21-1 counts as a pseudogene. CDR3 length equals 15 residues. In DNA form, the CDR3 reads TGTGCCAGCCCACAGGGGGCCCCTGGGACCGGGGAGCTGTTTTTT. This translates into CASPQGAPGTGELFF.

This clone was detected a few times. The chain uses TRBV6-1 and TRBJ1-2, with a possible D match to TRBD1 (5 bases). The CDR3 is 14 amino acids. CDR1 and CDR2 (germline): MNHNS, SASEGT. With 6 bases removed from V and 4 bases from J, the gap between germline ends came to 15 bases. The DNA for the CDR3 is TGTGCCAGCAGGGGAGGGGTCGCGGGCTATGGCTACACCTTC. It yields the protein CASRGGVAGYGYTF.

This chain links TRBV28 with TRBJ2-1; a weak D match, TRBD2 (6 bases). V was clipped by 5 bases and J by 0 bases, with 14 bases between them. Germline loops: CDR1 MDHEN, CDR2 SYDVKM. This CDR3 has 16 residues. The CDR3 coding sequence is TGTGCCAGCAGTCCAATGACGACTAGCTCCTACAATGAGCAGTTCTTC. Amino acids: CASSPMTTSSYNEQFF.

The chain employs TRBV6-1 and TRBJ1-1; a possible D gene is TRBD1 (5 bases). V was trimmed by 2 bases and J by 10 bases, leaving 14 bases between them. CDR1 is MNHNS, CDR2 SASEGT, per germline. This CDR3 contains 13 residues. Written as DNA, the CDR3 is TGTGCCAGCAGTGAAACCGGGGACCACGCAGCTTTCTTT. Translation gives CASSETGDHAAFF.

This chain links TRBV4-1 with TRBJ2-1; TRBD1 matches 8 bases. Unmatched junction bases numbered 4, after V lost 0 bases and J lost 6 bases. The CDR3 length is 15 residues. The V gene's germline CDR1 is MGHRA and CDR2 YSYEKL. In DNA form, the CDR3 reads TGCGCCAGCAGCCAAGAACTTACAGGGGGCAATGAGCAGTTCTTC. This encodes CASSQELTGGNEQFF.

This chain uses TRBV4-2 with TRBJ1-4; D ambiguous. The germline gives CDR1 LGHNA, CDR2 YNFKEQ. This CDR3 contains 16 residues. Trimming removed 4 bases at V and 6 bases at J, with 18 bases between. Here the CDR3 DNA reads TGTGCCAGCAGCCGCAAACTTCATGGAGATTATGAAAAACTGTTTTTT. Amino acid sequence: CASSRKLHGDYEKLFF.

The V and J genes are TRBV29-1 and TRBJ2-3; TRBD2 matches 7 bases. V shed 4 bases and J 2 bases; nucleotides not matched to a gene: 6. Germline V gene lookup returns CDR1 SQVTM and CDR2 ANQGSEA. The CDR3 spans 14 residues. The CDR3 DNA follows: TGCAGCGTTGTGTTCAGCGGGGTCACAGATACGCAGTATTTT. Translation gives CSVVFSGVTDTQYF.

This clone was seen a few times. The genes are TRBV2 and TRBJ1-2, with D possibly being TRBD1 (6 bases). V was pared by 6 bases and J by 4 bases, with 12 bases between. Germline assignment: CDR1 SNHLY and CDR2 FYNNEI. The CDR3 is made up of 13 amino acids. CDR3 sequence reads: CASRNRVIYGYTF. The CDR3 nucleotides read TGTGCCAGCAGAAACAGGGTTATCTATGGCTACACCTTC.

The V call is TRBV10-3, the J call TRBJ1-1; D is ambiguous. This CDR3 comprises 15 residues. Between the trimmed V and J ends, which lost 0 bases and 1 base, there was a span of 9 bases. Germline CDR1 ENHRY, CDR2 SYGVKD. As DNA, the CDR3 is TGTGCCATCAGTGAGTCGAAGAGGGAGAACACTGAAGCTTTCTTT. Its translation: CAISESKRENTEAFF.

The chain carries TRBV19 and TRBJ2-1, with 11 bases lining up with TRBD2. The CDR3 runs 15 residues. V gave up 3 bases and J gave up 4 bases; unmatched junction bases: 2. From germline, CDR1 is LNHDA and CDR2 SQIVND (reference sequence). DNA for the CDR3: TGTGCCAGTAGTATCGGGACTAGCGGTTACAATGAGCAGTTCTTC. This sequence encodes CASSIGTSGYNEQFF. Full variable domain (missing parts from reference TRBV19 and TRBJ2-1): DGGITQSPKYLFRKEGQNVTLSCEQNLNHDAMYWYRQDPGQGLRLIYYSQIVNDFQKGDIAEGYSVSREKKESFPLTVTSAQKNPTAFYLCASSIGTSGYNEQFFGPGTRLTVL.

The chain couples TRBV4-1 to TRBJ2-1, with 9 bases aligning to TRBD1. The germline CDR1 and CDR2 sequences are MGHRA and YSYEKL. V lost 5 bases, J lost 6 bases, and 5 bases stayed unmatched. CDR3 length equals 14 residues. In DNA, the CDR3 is TGCGCCAGCAGCGACCGGGACAGGGCCAATGAGCAGTTCTTC. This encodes CASSDRDRANEQFF.

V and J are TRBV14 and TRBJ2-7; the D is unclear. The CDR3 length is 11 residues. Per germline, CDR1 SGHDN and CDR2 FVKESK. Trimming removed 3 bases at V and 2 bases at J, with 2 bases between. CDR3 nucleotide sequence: TGTGCCAGCAGCCAGACCTACGAGCAGTACTTC. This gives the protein CASSQTYEQYF.

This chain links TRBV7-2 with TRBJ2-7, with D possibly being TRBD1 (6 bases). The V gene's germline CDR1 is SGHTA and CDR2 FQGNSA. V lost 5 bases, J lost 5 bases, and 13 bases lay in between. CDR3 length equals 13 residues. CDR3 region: CASSSYRDDEQYF. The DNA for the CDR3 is TGTGCCAGCAGCAGCTACAGGGACGACGAGCAGTACTTC.

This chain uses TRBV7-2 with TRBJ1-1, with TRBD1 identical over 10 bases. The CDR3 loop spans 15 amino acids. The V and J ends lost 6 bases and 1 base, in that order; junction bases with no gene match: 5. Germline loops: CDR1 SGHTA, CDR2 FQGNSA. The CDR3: CASSYWTGGNTEAFF. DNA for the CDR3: TGTGCCAGCAGTTATTGGACAGGGGGGAACACTGAAGCTTTCTTT.

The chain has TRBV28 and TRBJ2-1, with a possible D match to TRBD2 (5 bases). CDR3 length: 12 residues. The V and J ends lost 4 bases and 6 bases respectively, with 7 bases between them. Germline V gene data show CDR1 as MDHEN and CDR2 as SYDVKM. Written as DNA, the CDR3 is TGTGCCAGCAGTTCACTAGGCAATGAGCAGTTCTTC. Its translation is CASSSLGNEQFF.

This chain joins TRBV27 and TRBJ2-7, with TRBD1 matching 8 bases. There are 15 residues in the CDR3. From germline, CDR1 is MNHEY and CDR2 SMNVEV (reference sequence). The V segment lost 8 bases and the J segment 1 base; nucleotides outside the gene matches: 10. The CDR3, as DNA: TGTGCCAGCGTCCTAGGGTGGGACAGGTCCTACGAGCAGTACTTC. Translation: CASVLGWDRSYEQYF.

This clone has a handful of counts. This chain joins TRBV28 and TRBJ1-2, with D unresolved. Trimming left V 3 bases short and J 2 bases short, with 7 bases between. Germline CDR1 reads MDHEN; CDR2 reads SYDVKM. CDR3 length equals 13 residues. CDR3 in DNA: TGTGCCAGCAGTTTGGACGGGAACTATGGCTACACCTTC. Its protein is CASSLDGNYGYTF.

In DNA form, the CDR3 reads TGTGCCAGCAGCTTGACCCCACATAGCAATCAGCCCCAGCATTTT. Translating it yields CASSLTPHSNQPQHF. V is TRBV5-5 and J is TRBJ1-5, with D unclear. Germline CDR1 and CDR2: SGHKS and YYEKEE (reference sequence). CDR3 size: 15 residues. The V end lost 1 base, the J end lost 0 bases, and 8 bases lay between the germline ends.

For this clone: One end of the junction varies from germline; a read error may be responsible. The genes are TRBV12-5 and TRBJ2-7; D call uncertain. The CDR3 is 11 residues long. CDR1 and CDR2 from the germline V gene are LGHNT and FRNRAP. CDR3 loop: CASGDSHEQYF. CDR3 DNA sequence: TGTGCTAGTGGCGACTCCCACGAGCAGTACTTC.

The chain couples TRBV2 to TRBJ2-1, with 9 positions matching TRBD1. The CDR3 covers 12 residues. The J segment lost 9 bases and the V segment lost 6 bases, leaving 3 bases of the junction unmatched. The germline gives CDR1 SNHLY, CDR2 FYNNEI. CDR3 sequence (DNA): TGTGCCAGCAGCCCGACAGGGGGTGAGCAGTTCTTC. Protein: CASSPTGGEQFF.

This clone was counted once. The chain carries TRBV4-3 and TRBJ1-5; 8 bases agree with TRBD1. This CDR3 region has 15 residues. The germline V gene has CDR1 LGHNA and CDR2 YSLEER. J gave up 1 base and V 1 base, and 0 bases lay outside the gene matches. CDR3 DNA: TGCGCCAGCAGCCAAGGGACAGGGAGCAATCAGCCCCAGCATTTT. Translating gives CASSQGTGSNQPQHF.

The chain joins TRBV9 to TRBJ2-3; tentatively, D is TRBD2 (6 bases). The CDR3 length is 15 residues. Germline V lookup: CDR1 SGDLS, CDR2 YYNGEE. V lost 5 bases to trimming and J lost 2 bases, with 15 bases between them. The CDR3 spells CASSRFSGVTDTQYF. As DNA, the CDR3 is TGTGCCAGCAGTCGCTTTTCGGGAGTCACAGATACGCAGTATTTT. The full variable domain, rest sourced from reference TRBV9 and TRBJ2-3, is DSGVTQTPKHLITATGQRVTLRCSPRSGDLSVYWYQQSLDQGLQFLIQYYNGEERAKGNILERFSAQQFPDLHSELNLSSLELGDSALYFCASSRFSGVTDTQYFGPGTRLTVL.

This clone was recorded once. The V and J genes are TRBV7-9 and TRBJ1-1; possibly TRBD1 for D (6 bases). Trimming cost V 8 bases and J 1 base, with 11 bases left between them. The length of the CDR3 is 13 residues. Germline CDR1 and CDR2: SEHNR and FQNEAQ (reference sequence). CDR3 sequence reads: CASEQGWNTEAFF. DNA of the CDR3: TGTGCCAGCGAACAGGGTTGGAACACTGAAGCTTTCTTT.

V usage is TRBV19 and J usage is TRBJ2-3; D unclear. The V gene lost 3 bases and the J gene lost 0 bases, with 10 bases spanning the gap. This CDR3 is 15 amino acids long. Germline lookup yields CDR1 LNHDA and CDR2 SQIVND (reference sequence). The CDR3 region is CASSIGLGSTDTQYF. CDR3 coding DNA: TGTGCCAGTAGTATTGGGCTAGGGAGCACAGATACGCAGTATTTT.